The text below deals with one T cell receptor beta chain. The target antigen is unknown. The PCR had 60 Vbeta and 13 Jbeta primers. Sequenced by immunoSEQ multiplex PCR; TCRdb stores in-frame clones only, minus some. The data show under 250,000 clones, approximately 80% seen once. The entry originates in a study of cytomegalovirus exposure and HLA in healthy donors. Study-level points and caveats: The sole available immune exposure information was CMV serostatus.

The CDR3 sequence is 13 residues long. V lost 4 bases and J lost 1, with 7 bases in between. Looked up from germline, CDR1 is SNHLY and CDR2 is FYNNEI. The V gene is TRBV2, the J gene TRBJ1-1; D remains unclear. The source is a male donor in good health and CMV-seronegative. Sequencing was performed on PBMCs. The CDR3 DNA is TGTGCCAGCAGTGTCGACAAGAACACTGAAGCTTTCTTT. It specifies CASSVDKNTEAFF.